This T cell receptor (beta chain) was documented in a study of cytomegalovirus exposure and HLA in healthy donors. Background on the study: Drawn from HLA-typed donors, roughly 87 million unique TCRs were held in an early data release. Study-wide points: The authors assumed roughly uniform sequencing depth across donors for presence/absence analyses. Specificity for CMV antigens was confirmed in vitro for a few of the CMV-associated chains. In a later analysis, several top co-occurrence clusters appeared linked to parvovirus B19, influenza, CMV and Epstein-Barr virus.

This CDR3 contains 16 residues. Germline assignment: CDR1 SNHLY and CDR2 FYNNEI. V shed 5 bases, J shed 2 bases, and the junction held 8 bases outside the gene matches. Vbeta (60) and Jbeta (13) primers were used in the PCR. Sequencing used immunoSEQ multiplex PCR; TCRdb keeps in-frame clones, though not all of them. The sample carries roughly 200,000 clones, 60% to 85% recorded once. This clone turned up a few times. Antigen: not known. The genes are TRBV2 and TRBJ2-3, with TRBD2 matching over 9 bases. The sequenced sample consisted of PBMCs. The TCR comes from a girl under 18 in good health and CMV-seropositive. CDR3 in DNA: TGTGCCAGCAGTCTTGGGACTAGCCCTCCCACAGATACGCAGTATTTT. Translation gives CASSLGTSPPTDTQYF.